The source of this T cell receptor (beta chain) is a study of cytomegalovirus exposure and HLA in healthy donors. General study results and limits: Later, TCR association rates were found to vary by HLA locus, highest for DRB1 and lowest for HLA-C.

In its sample, this clone was seen a few times. Its matching antigen is unknown. The PCR made use of 60 Vbeta and 13 Jbeta primers. Assay used: immunoSEQ multiplex PCR; TCRdb lists only in-frame clones, some missing. The sample shows 150,000 to 250,000 clones, 70% to 85% of them seen only once. Sequenced material: PBMCs. The source is a woman in her thirties in good health and CMV-seropositive.

The DNA of the CDR3 is TGTGCCAGCAGTAACAGGGGTGGTCAGCCCCAGCATTTT. This translates into CASSNRGGQPQHF. The chain employs TRBV2 and TRBJ1-5; 7 bases are a match to TRBD1. V shed 5 bases and J 6 bases; nucleotides not matched to a gene: 4. The CDR3 consists of 13 residues. CDR1 SNHLY and CDR2 FYNNEI come from the germline V gene. Using reference TRBV2 and TRBJ1-5 for the parts outside the CDR3, the full variable domain is EPEVTQTPSHQVTQMGQEVILRCVPISNHLYFYWYRQILGQKVEFLVSFYNNEISEKSEIFDDQFSVERPDGSNFTLKIRSTKLEDSAMYFCASSNRGGQPQHFGDGTRLSIL.